The 26 T cell receptor beta chains below come from one sample, sequenced in a study of blood T cell repertoires in COVID-19. The table came from immunoSEQ multiplex PCR; TCRdb's copy has only in-frame clones and leaves some out. The table records approximately 200,000 clones, 85% of them present only once. Sample: PBMCs or T cells enriched from blood (not recorded which). Receptor source: a man aged 35-49 years who had recovered from COVID-19.

J is TRBJ1-4 and V is TRBV19; 8 bases map to TRBD1. The CDR3 totals 16 residues. Germline CDR1 and CDR2: LNHDA and SQIVND (reference sequence). V trimming: 0 bases; J trimming: 6 bases; junction bases outside the gene matches: 6. This CDR3 is CASSIDPTGVDEKLFF. The CDR3 DNA reads TGTGCCAGTAGTATAGATCCGACAGGGGTAGATGAAAAACTGTTTTTT.

The V gene is TRBV3-1 (or the pseudogene TRBV3-2), the J gene TRBJ2-7; a possible D gene is TRBD2 (5 bases). V was trimmed by 4 bases and J by 2 bases, leaving 9 bases between them. CDR1 is LGHDT and CDR2 is YNNKEL in the germline V gene (reference sequence). The CDR3 has 13 residues. The CDR3 sequence is CASSPEGTYEQYF. The CDR3 bases are TGTGCCAGCAGCCCCGAGGGCACCTACGAGCAGTACTTC.

The rearrangement uses TRBV13 and TRBJ2-1; a weak D match, TRBD2 (5 bases). Germline values: CDR1 PRHDT, CDR2 FYEKMQ (reference sequence). The CDR3 is 13 residues long. The ends were cut back, 8 bases at V and 9 bases at J, with 17 bases in the middle. This CDR3 reads CASALVGAAEQFF. The CDR3 coding sequence is TGTGCCAGCGCCCTAGTAGGAGCGGCTGAGCAGTTCTTC.

The chain recombines TRBV2 with TRBJ1-1; no clear D gene. CDR1 SNHLY and CDR2 FYNNEI come from the germline V gene. Trimming removed 7 bases at V and 1 base at J, with 10 bases between. This CDR3 has 13 amino acids. DNA of the CDR3: TGTGCCAGCAACTGGGAGGGGAACACTGAAGCTTTCTTT. It translates to CASNWEGNTEAFF.

The V and J genes are TRBV11-2 and TRBJ1-6; tentatively, D is TRBD1 (5 bases). Trimming removed 5 bases at V and 14 bases at J, with 19 bases between. CDR1 and CDR2 from the germline V gene are SGHAT and FQNNGV. This CDR3 has 14 amino acids. The CDR3: CASSPERNSGSLHF. The CDR3 DNA reads TGTGCCAGCAGCCCCGAGAGGAATTCAGGGTCCCTCCACTTT.

V is TRBV19 and J is TRBJ2-4; possible D gene TRBD1, 6 bases. The length of the CDR3 is 17 residues. Germline V gene data show CDR1 as LNHDA and CDR2 as SQIVND (reference sequence). The germline V and J ends were trimmed by 3 bases and 1 base, with 16 bases remaining between them. CDR3 amino acids: CASSMSFGTGAKNIQYF. CDR3 bases: TGTGCCAGTAGTATGTCATTCGGTACAGGGGCCAAAAACATTCAGTACTTC.

This clone has a single count. Here the CDR3 reads CASSIGDGRAGEQFF. CDR3 nucleotide sequence: TGTGCCAGCAGCATAGGGGACGGGAGAGCGGGTGAGCAGTTCTTC. V usage is TRBV7-6 and J usage is TRBJ2-1, with D perhaps matching TRBD2 (6 bases). The CDR3 is made up of 15 amino acids. From germline, CDR1 is SGHVS and CDR2 FNYEAQ. V dropped 5 bases and J dropped 9 bases, with 20 bases sitting between them.

The CDR3 region is CATSRDRVGKLFF. Here the CDR3 DNA reads TGTGCCACCAGCCGGGACAGGGTCGGAAAACTGTTTTTT. The chain has TRBV15 and TRBJ1-4; 9 positions match TRBD1. Unmatched junction bases numbered 5, after V lost 5 bases and J lost 10 bases. This CDR3 contains 13 residues. The germline V gene has CDR1 LNHNV and CDR2 YYDKDF (reference sequence).

The chain uses TRBV27 and TRBJ2-2; 11 nucleotides align to TRBD2. The CDR3 covers 18 residues. The germline V gene has CDR1 MNHEY and CDR2 SMNVEV (reference sequence). The trim removed 5 bases at V and 5 bases at J, leaving 13 bases unmatched. As DNA, the CDR3 is TGTGCCAGCAGTCCCTCACCCCTAGCGGGAGGATATACCGGGGAGCTGTTTTTT. It encodes CASSPSPLAGGYTGELFF.

This chain links TRBV6-4 with TRBJ2-7; TRBD2 matches at 14 bases. CDR1 MRHNA and CDR2 SNTAGT come from the germline V gene. J was trimmed by 3 bases and V by 7 bases; bases with no gene match: 14. The CDR3 is 18 residues long. The CDR3 DNA follows: TGTGCCAGCATGCGAGAGTCCGGGACTAGCGGGAGAAGCTACGAGCAGTACTTC. Protein product: CASMRESGTSGRSYEQYF.

The DNA for the CDR3 is TGTGCCAGCAGCTCACTAATAAACACTGAAGCTTTCTTT. Translated, it gives CASSSLINTEAFF. This chain connects TRBV7-9 to TRBJ1-1; no clear D. This CDR3 comprises 13 residues. The V end was cut by 4 bases, the J end by 2 bases, with 8 bases between. Per germline, CDR1 SEHNR and CDR2 FQNEAQ (reference sequence).

This clone was found a few times. This chain connects TRBV11-2 to TRBJ1-2; 9 bases match TRBD1. V lost 0 bases and J lost 4; bases outside the gene matches: 0. Germline V CDR1 and CDR2: SGHAT, FQNNGV. The CDR3 totals 14 residues. The CDR3 is CASSLETGGYGYTF. Written as DNA, the CDR3 is TGTGCCAGCAGCTTAGAGACAGGGGGCTATGGCTACACCTTC.

The chain employs TRBV19 and TRBJ2-1; 10 bases align to TRBD2. CDR3 length: 19 amino acids. Germline-derived CDR1 and CDR2 are LNHDA and SQIVND (reference sequence). Trimming cost V 4 bases and J 6 bases; bases outside gene matches: 18. This chain's CDR3 is CASSSTLAGEAPPTNEQFF. CDR3 DNA: TGTGCCAGTAGTAGTACTCTAGCGGGAGAGGCTCCTCCCACCAATGAGCAGTTCTTC.

The rearrangement uses TRBV28 and TRBJ1-2; D might be TRBD1 (6 bases). The CDR3 runs 14 residues. The V gene's germline CDR1 is MDHEN and CDR2 SYDVKM. Trimming stripped 4 bases from V and 2 bases from J, with 11 bases between. The CDR3 nucleotides read TGTGCCAGCAGTTCTGGACAGAGCAACTATGGCTACACCTTC. This encodes CASSSGQSNYGYTF.

The rearrangement joins TRBV15 to TRBJ2-7, with TRBD2 as a possible D gene (6 bases). V was clipped by 1 base and J by 2 bases, with 6 bases between them. The CDR3 covers 13 residues. CDR1 and CDR2 from the germline V gene are LNHNV and YYDKDF (reference sequence). The CDR3, as DNA: TGTGCCACCAGCAGAGGGGAGGCCTACGAGCAGTACTTC. Translated, it gives CATSRGEAYEQYF.

The V call is TRBV6-5, the J call TRBJ2-7; 10 bases match TRBD2. V dropped 4 bases and J dropped 2; count of bases not matched to a gene: 5. CDR1 is MNHEY and CDR2 is SVGAGI in the germline V gene. The CDR3 contains 15 residues. The CDR3: CASSSTSGIAYEQYF. The CDR3 DNA follows: TGTGCCAGCAGTTCTACTAGCGGGATTGCCTACGAGCAGTACTTC.

CDR3 sequence (DNA): TGTGCCACCAGTGACAGGGGACTAGCGAAATACAATGAGCAGTTCTTC. Protein: CATSDRGLAKYNEQFF. The chain carries TRBV24-1 and TRBJ2-1; 10 bases map to TRBD2. V shed 4 bases and J 4 bases; nucleotides not matched to a gene: 6. Germline V gene sequence: CDR1 KGHDR, CDR2 SFDVKD. CDR3 size: 16 residues.

This chain links TRBV6-5 with TRBJ2-1, with D uncertain. Germline CDR1 is MNHEY and CDR2 is SVGAGI. V was shortened by 3 bases and J by 6 bases, with 6 bases between the two germline ends. This CDR3 comprises 12 residues. The CDR3 sequence: CASSYLGNEQFF. DNA of the CDR3: TGTGCCAGCAGTTATCTAGGCAATGAGCAGTTCTTC.

This chain connects TRBV7-8 to TRBJ1-6; D may be TRBD1 (5 bases). V lost 8 bases and J 7 bases, leaving 18 bases between the germline ends. This CDR3 has 15 residues. Germline V CDR1 and CDR2: SGHVS, FQNEAQ. CDR3 sequence (DNA): TGTGCCAGCCATGTGTGGGGCAGGGTAAATTCACCCCTCCACTTT. It translates to CASHVWGRVNSPLHF.

V usage is TRBV10-3 and J usage is TRBJ2-2; the match to TRBD2 covers 7 bases. V lost 0 bases, J lost 0 bases, and 1 base stayed unmatched. The germline V gene has CDR1 ENHRY and CDR2 SYGVKD. This CDR3 contains 16 residues. CDR3 amino acids: CAISESGTTNTGELFF. As DNA, the CDR3 is TGTGCCATCAGTGAGTCCGGGACTACGAACACCGGGGAGCTGTTTTTT.

The V gene is TRBV7-8, the J gene TRBJ2-7; 7 positions agree with TRBD2. Per germline, CDR1 SGHVS and CDR2 FQNEAQ. After removal of 0 bases from V and 3 bases from J, the junction contained 5 bases not matched to a gene. The CDR3 length is 15 residues. The CDR3 DNA is TGTGCCAGCAGCTTAGCTCTAGCGGCGATCTACGAGCAGTACTTC. This gives the protein CASSLALAAIYEQYF.

The chain links TRBV7-9 to TRBJ2-7; 9 bases agree with TRBD1. CDR3 size: 15 residues. V trimming: 5 bases; J trimming: 3 bases; junction bases outside the gene matches: 8. Per germline, CDR1 SEHNR and CDR2 FQNEAQ (reference sequence). In nucleotides, the CDR3 is TGTGCCAGCAGCCCGACAGGGGGTTCCCACTACGAGCAGTACTTC. This sequence encodes CASSPTGGSHYEQYF.

The V gene is TRBV6-6, the J gene TRBJ2-7; 8 positions match TRBD1. Germline V gene lookup returns CDR1 MNHNY and CDR2 SVGAGI (reference sequence). This CDR3 spans 15 amino acids. With 6 bases clipped from V and 0 bases from J, the junction kept 7 bases outside the gene matches. The DNA for the CDR3 is TGTGCCAGCAGGTACCGGGACAGGAGCTCCTACGAGCAGTACTTC. This gives the protein CASRYRDRSSYEQYF.

This rearrangement joins TRBV19 to TRBJ2-5, with D perhaps TRBD1 (6 bases). Trimming left V 4 bases short and J 2 bases short, with 11 bases between. Germline V gene sequence: CDR1 LNHDA, CDR2 SQIVND (reference sequence). CDR3 size: 14 residues. The CDR3 reads CASSTRQVQETQYF. Written as DNA, the CDR3 is TGTGCCAGTAGTACCCGACAGGTACAAGAGACCCAGTACTTC.

The rearrangement links TRBV28 to TRBJ1-3, with D maybe TRBD1 (6 bases). CDR1 and CDR2 from the germline V gene are MDHEN and SYDVKM. The CDR3 is 14 residues long. V shed 6 bases and J shed 2 bases, with 11 bases lying between them. CDR3 DNA sequence: TGTGCCAGCAGCCGGGCAGGGGCTGGAAACACCATATATTTT. Protein product: CASSRAGAGNTIYF.

This chain connects TRBV12-5 to TRBJ2-7; tentative D call: TRBD2 (6 bases). Per germline, CDR1 LGHNT and CDR2 FRNRAP. The length of the CDR3 is 14 residues. Deletions cut 2 bases from V and 7 bases from J, with 15 bases between. The CDR3 DNA follows: TGTGCTAGTGGTTTGTCCACTTACGGGGGAGAGCAGTACTTC. As protein: CASGLSTYGGEQYF.